The T cell receptor beta chain described here comes from a study of blood T cells in healthy people across ages. Trimming cost V 4 bases and J 2 bases; bases outside gene matches: 4. This CDR3 has 14 residues. In germline, CDR1 is PRHDT, CDR2 FYEKMQ (reference sequence). In its sample, this clonotype was seen many times. No antigen is known for it. Regarding the study as a whole: The unsorted PBMCs prevented any conclusive comparison of naive versus antigen-experienced cells. The recorded TCR beta diversity per million T cells decreased in a roughly linear manner with age. In these data, TCR beta diversity tracked strongly with naive T cell percentage.

A second roughly 7 to 12 cycle PCR used barcoded and J-beta primers. TCRdb analysed the 5' RACE reads with MiXCR anew, one entry per CDR3 protein. The sample consists of 870,000 or so distinct CDR3 sequences, roughly 26% of them appearing once. V gene TRBV13 combines with J gene TRBJ2-5; 7 bases are shared with TRBD2. Sequencing used blood. This TCR came from an elderly woman in good health. Here the CDR3 reads CASSSLARQETQYF. The DNA of the CDR3 is TGTGCCAGCAGCTCACTAGCGCGACAAGAGACCCAGTACTTC.